This T cell receptor beta chain was captured in a study of blood T cell repertoires in COVID-19. Enrollment of patients from Seattle took place during active infection, with longitudinal follow-up. Trimming shortened V by 3 bases and J by 2 bases, and 8 bases separated the two germline ends. CDR3 size: 14 residues. Germline values: CDR1 SNHLY, CDR2 FYNNEI. As concerns this clone: Different DNA sequences within this sample yield the same CDR3.

This table comes from immunoSEQ multiplex PCR, and its TCRdb copy is limited to in-frame clones, with some not included. The table lists roughly 380,000 clones, 70% to 90% of them singletons, with about 1.6% in the top ten. J is TRBJ1-5 and V is TRBV2, with D possibly TRBD1 on 6 matching bases. The source of this sequence is a woman aged 40-49 years with COVID-19, enrolled during active disease. Sequences were obtained from peripheral blood. DNA of the CDR3: TGTGCCAGCAGTGAGAACAGGGGCAATCAGCCCCAGCATTTT. Its protein product is CASSENRGNQPQHF. Together with reference TRBV2 and TRBJ1-5, the CDR3 gives the full variable domain: EPEVTQTPSHQVTQMGQEVILRCVPISNHLYFYWYRQILGQKVEFLVSFYNNEISEKSEIFDDQFSVERPDGSNFTLKIRSTKLEDSAMYFCASSENRGNQPQHFGDGTRLSIL.